Listed here is a single TCR beta chain. Germline CDR1 and CDR2: MNHEY and SMNVEV (reference sequence). The V end lost 3 bases, the J end lost 0 bases, and 9 bases lay between the germline ends. The length of the CDR3 is 15 residues. This entry belongs to a study of OX40 agonist ivuxolimab in advanced cancers. Profiled with immunoSEQ multiplex PCR; TCRdb holds only in-frame clones, not every one. The repertoire includes some 95,000 clones, just over 90% of them detected once, and roughly 0.5% sits in the top ten. Blood sampling was done at baseline, cycle 4 day 1, and cycle 7 day 1. The source material was CD4+ or CD8+ T cells sorted from blood, sampled in a trial of the OX40 agonist ivuxolimab. This sequence was found in an adult with an advanced solid tumor such as melanoma, head and neck, liver or kidney cancer. This chain links TRBV27 with TRBJ2-4; D not resolved. For the CDR3, the DNA is TGTGCCAGCAGTTTTGTCCCTCTAGCCAAAAACATTCAGTACTTC. Amino acids: CASSFVPLAKNIQYF.